This TCR beta chain was obtained from a study of T-cell reconstitution after alpha-beta-depleted transplantation in children (dated by TCRdb to the mid-2010s). Some background on the complete study: Using TCR repertoire profiling, the study followed T-cell immune reconstitution in a quantitative way in children after TCRalphabeta/CD19-depleted allogeneic hematopoietic cell transplantation.

This specimen's treatment or condition label, per the study, means: allogeneic hematopoietic cell transplantation with graft depleted of TCRalphabeta T cells and CD19 B cells. Transplant recipients were children who received TCRalphabeta/CD19-depleted allogeneic hematopoietic cell grafts. This clonotype was seen only a few times. No antigen is known for it. Per-base qualities were not stored, and no clone one base away is much larger. Libraries were constructed by PCR. The sequencer listed for this sample is Illumina HiSeq 2500. TCR libraries were prepared with molecular barcoding, using unique molecular identifiers to normalize TCRbeta repertoire quantification. The raw public data were reprocessed by TCRdb itself: fastp quality trimming at Q25, MiXCR clonotype calling, in-frame beta chains only. Each CDR3 protein appears once, grouped with its most common genes and DNA. A total of fewer than 550,000 distinct CDR3 sequences appear in this sample, around 15% of them only once. The leading ten clones occupy about 32% of the sample.

CDR1 and CDR2, looked up from the germline V gene (reference sequence), are MNHEY and SMNVEV. The CDR3 runs 15 amino acids, cysteine and phenylalanine included. The DNA shown is the 45-base CDR3, in frame from base 1. Clipping removes 5 bases from V and 4 bases from J, with 5 as the unmatched junction base count. Broad study findings and their caveats: Over the following months the frequencies of hyperexpanded clones went down, and after one year T-cell counts and TCRbeta diversity were mostly credited to newly produced T cells. Apparently early alphabetaT-cell count recovery about two months after transplant reportedly relied on only several hundred rapidly expanded clones derived from non-depleted graft cells. The high TCRbeta diversity at day 60 in some patients was ascribed to recipient T cells and intrathymic progenitors that had survived conditioning.

Specimen: PBMCs, mostly from graft donor cells, collected 360 days after TCRalphabeta/CD19-depleted stem cell transplant. Recombination linked TRBV27 to TRBJ2-3; 11 of the junction bases match TRBD1. The sequence was collected from a boy less than two years old who had a stem cell transplant for Wiskott-Aldrich syndrome, so the T cells may come from the graft donor. CDR3 sequence: CASSPRDRGADTQYF. In nucleotides, the sequence is TGTGCCAGCAGTCCGCGGGACAGGGGGGCAGATACGCAGTATTTT.